This T cell receptor beta chain came from a study of cytomegalovirus exposure and HLA in healthy donors. V was pared by 1 base and J by 9 bases, with 8 bases between. CDR3 length: 12 residues. The germline gives CDR1 SGHTA, CDR2 FQGTGA. In the PCR, 60 Vbeta and 13 Jbeta primers were used. Profiling relied on immunoSEQ multiplex PCR, and the TCRdb table lists in-frame clones only, not all of them. Seen here are 90,000 to 100,000 clones, 70% to 80% observed once, and the top ten hold roughly 7.1%. At sampling all donors were nominally healthy, likely with unrecorded immune exposures. This chain links TRBV7-3 with TRBJ2-3, with D hard to call. Sequenced material: PBMCs. The TCR sequence derives from a female donor in good health and CMV-seronegative. CDR3 sequence (DNA): TGTGCCAGCAGCTTAAGCGATCAAACGCAGTATTTT. It encodes CASSLSDQTQYF.